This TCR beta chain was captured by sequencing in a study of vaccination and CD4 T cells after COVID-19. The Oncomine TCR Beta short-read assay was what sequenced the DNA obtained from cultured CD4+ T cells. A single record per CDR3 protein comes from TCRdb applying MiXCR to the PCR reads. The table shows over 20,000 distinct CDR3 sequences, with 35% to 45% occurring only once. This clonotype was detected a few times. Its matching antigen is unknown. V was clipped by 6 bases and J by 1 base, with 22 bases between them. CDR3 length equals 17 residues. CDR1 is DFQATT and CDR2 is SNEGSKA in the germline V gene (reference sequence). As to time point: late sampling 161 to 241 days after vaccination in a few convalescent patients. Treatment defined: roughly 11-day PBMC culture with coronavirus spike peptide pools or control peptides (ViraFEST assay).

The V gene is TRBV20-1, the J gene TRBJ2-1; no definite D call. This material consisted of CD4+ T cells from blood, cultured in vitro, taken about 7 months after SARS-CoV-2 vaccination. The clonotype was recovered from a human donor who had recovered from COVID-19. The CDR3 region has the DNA TGCAGTGCCCACATGCTGGGTGCCCGTGCTTCCTACAATGAGCAGTTCTTC. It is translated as CSAHMLGARASYNEQFF.